The 26 T cell receptor beta chains in this list originate from one sample, sequenced in a study of T cell responses to AZD1222 COVID-19 vaccine. Sequencing was performed with immunoSEQ multiplex PCR; in TCRdb, only in-frame clones are kept and a portion is missing. The table has fewer than 200,000 clones, around 88% seen once. The specimen comprised peripheral blood, sampled on day 0 of AZD1222 vaccination. These TCRs come from an adult in good health.

V usage is TRBV14 and J usage is TRBJ2-3; 7 bases align to TRBD1. This CDR3 has 15 amino acids. Germline CDR1 reads SGHDN; CDR2 reads FVKESK. V lost 2 bases, J lost 6 bases, and 8 bases stayed unmatched. CDR3 coding DNA: TGTGCCAGCAGCCAAACAGGGGATCCCCCCGATACGCAGTATTTT. It yields the protein CASSQTGDPPDTQYF.

The table lists this clone with a few counts. V and J are TRBV5-4 and TRBJ1-2, with 9 bases matching TRBD1. The germline V gene encodes CDR1 SGHNT and CDR2 YYREEE (reference sequence). V was clipped by 4 bases and J by 7 bases; unmatched bases: 8. The CDR3 has 14 residues. CDR3 bases: TGTGCCAGCAGCCTCCGACAGGGGGGTCCTGGCTACACCTTC. Translation gives CASSLRQGGPGYTF.

The J gene is TRBJ2-1, the V gene TRBV2; 12 bases are shared with TRBD2. Germline values: CDR1 SNHLY, CDR2 FYNNEI. CDR3 length: 15 residues. Trimming removed 3 bases from V and 11 bases from J; junction bases left unmatched: 8. The CDR3 region has the DNA TGTGCCAGCAGTGAGGAAGGACTAGCGGGAACTCAGCAGTTCTTC. Translated: CASSEEGLAGTQQFF.

This clone was counted only a few times. The rearrangement links TRBV7-9 to TRBJ1-1, with 10 bases matching TRBD1. J lost 5 bases, V lost 3 bases, and 6 bases had no gene match. The CDR3 extends over 15 amino acids. CDR1 is SEHNR and CDR2 is FQNEAQ in the germline V gene (reference sequence). The CDR3 nucleotides are TGTGCCAGCAGCTTCGGACAGGGGGTCAGGACTGAAGCTTTCTTT. This translates into CASSFGQGVRTEAFF.

In its sample, this clone was seen a few times. The chain recombines TRBV6-5 with TRBJ1-3; TRBD1 matches at 8 bases. The germline CDR1 and CDR2 sequences are MNHEY and SVGAGI. CDR3 size: 15 residues. J gave up 1 base and V 6 bases, and 5 bases lay outside the gene matches. The CDR3 region has the DNA TGTGCCAGCAGAGCGACAGGGGTGTCTGGAAACACCATATATTTT. It translates to CASRATGVSGNTIYF.

This clone was observed once. The chain joins TRBV5-1 to TRBJ2-1; 11 nucleotides match TRBD2. The germline V gene has CDR1 SGHRS and CDR2 YFSETQ. This CDR3 has 15 amino acids. The ends lost 3 bases at V and 5 bases at J; junction bases unmatched: 4. The CDR3 sequence: CASSWGLAENNEQFF. As DNA, the CDR3 is TGCGCCAGCAGCTGGGGACTAGCGGAGAACAATGAGCAGTTCTTC.

The chain couples TRBV19 to TRBJ2-3; D might be TRBD1 (5 bases). This CDR3 has 12 residues. Germline-derived CDR1 and CDR2 are LNHDA and SQIVND (reference sequence). V lost 6 bases and J lost 2, with 6 bases in between. This CDR3 is CASRGPTDTQYF. CDR3 in DNA: TGTGCCAGTAGGGGGCCCACAGATACGCAGTATTTT.

V is TRBV4-3 and J is TRBJ2-3; weak D call: TRBD1 (6 bases). Germline V CDR1 and CDR2: LGHNA, YSLEER. The CDR3 covers 15 residues. The V gene lost 0 bases and the J gene lost 3 bases, with 10 bases spanning the gap. This CDR3 reads CASSQEGRGTDTQYF. The CDR3 coding sequence is TGCGCCAGCAGCCAAGAAGGCAGGGGTACAGATACGCAGTATTTT.

The chain combines TRBV19 with TRBJ2-1; D unclear. Trimming removed 3 bases from V and 8 bases from J, with 14 bases in between. The CDR3 runs to 14 residues. Germline CDR1 LNHDA, CDR2 SQIVND (reference sequence). CDR3 DNA sequence: TGTGCCAGTAGTATTTTTAGGTCGGGCGATGAGCAGTTCTTC. Its protein product is CASSIFRSGDEQFF.

The chain combines TRBV3-1 (or the pseudogene TRBV3-2) with TRBJ1-1, with 8 nucleotides matching TRBD1. This CDR3 contains 14 residues. The germline gives CDR1 LGHDT, CDR2 YNNKEL (reference sequence). Germline trimming cut 2 bases from V and 6 bases from J; bases unmatched to any gene: 5. The CDR3 DNA sequence: TGTGCCAGCAGCCAATCGGACAGGGCATCTGAAGCTTTCTTT. This gives the protein CASSQSDRASEAFF.

This chain uses TRBV18 with TRBJ2-3; D may be TRBD2 (7 bases). V shed 4 bases and J shed 5 bases, with 16 bases lying between them. Germline V gene data show CDR1 as KGHSH and CDR2 as LQKENI. CDR3 length: 15 amino acids. The CDR3 bases are TGTGCCAGCTCACTTAAAGGGGGGGGCCAAGATACGCAGTATTTT. Translated, it gives CASSLKGGGQDTQYF.

The J gene is TRBJ2-7, the V gene TRBV11-2, with TRBD1 identical over 8 bases. This CDR3 has 15 amino acids. Looked up from germline, CDR1 is SGHAT and CDR2 is FQNNGV. Trimming removed 4 bases from V and 3 bases from J; junction bases left unmatched: 8. The CDR3 bases are TGTGCCAGCAGCTCAGGGGGCACGGTAAACTACGAGCAGTACTTC. Translating gives CASSSGGTVNYEQYF.

This chain uses TRBV6-4 with TRBJ2-7, with 8 bases lining up with TRBD2. The CDR3 extends over 15 amino acids. With 8 bases clipped from V and 0 bases from J, the junction kept 9 bases outside the gene matches. CDR1 and CDR2 from the germline V gene are MRHNA and SNTAGT. This CDR3 reads CASPWRGEDSYEQYF. In DNA form, the CDR3 reads TGTGCCAGCCCATGGCGGGGGGAGGACTCCTACGAGCAGTACTTC.

J is TRBJ2-7 and V is TRBV9; 7 bases line up with TRBD2. Germline V gene lookup returns CDR1 SGDLS and CDR2 YYNGEE. J lost 5 bases, V lost 0 bases, and 8 bases had no gene match. The CDR3 contains 15 residues. The CDR3 reads CASSVGSGSQNEQYF. The CDR3 DNA follows: TGTGCCAGCAGCGTAGGTAGCGGGTCTCAGAACGAGCAGTACTTC.

In the case of this clone: The junction departs from the called germline gene at one end, perhaps through a read error. The rearrangement uses TRBV7-7 and TRBJ2-3; D is possibly TRBD2 (6 bases). The CDR3 loop spans 18 amino acids. CDR1 and CDR2 (germline): SSHAT, FNYEAQ (reference sequence). The CDR3 region is CASSLAVVTDVGTDTQYF. The CDR3 region has the DNA TGTGCTAGCAGCTTAGCGGTCGTAACAGATGTGGGCACAGATACGCAGTATTTT.

The chain couples TRBV28 to TRBJ2-4; 10 bases are a match to TRBD1. Trimming removed 4 bases from V and 9 bases from J; junction bases left unmatched: 3. Germline CDR1 MDHEN, CDR2 SYDVKM. This CDR3 is 13 amino acids long. CDR3 region: CASSYRTGGIQYF. CDR3 bases: TGTGCCAGCAGTTATCGGACAGGGGGCATTCAGTACTTC.

The chain has TRBV5-1 and TRBJ1-3; possibly TRBD1 for D (5 bases). CDR3 length equals 15 residues. The ends were cut back, 0 bases at V and 2 bases at J, with 9 bases in the middle. Germline V gives CDR1 SGHRS, CDR2 YFSETQ. CDR3 sequence (DNA): TGCGCCAGCAGCTTGGACGGGGCCACTGGAAACACCATATATTTT. This gives the protein CASSLDGATGNTIYF.

V is TRBV27 and J is TRBJ1-2, with 8 positions matching TRBD1. Losses at the gene ends were 6 bases for V and 2 bases for J; bases not matched to a gene: 8. The CDR3 spans 15 residues. CDR1 is MNHEY and CDR2 is SMNVEV in the germline V gene (reference sequence). CDR3 in amino acids: CASSSPAGGNYGYTF. The CDR3 nucleotides read TGTGCCAGCAGCAGCCCGGCAGGGGGCAACTATGGCTACACCTTC.

The chain uses TRBV6-4 and TRBJ1-2; the D gene is possibly TRBD1 (6 bases). Germline loops: CDR1 MRHNA, CDR2 SNTAGT. V dropped 5 bases and J dropped 6 bases, with 19 bases sitting between them. The CDR3 length is 15 residues. For the CDR3, the DNA is TGTGCCAGCAGTCCGAACACCGGGACAAACCATGGCTACACCTTC. This codes for CASSPNTGTNHGYTF.

There are a few counts of this clone. The chain's CDR3 is CASSFGHDQPQHF. CDR3 sequence (DNA): TGTGCCAGCAGCTTTGGGCATGATCAGCCCCAGCATTTT. This chain uses TRBV7-2 with TRBJ1-5; D ambiguous. The germline V and J ends were trimmed by 3 bases and 5 bases, with 8 bases remaining between them. The germline V gene encodes CDR1 SGHTA and CDR2 FQGNSA. The CDR3 spans 13 residues.

This chain links TRBV9 with TRBJ2-7; no firm D call. From germline, CDR1 is SGDLS and CDR2 YYNGEE. The CDR3 sequence is 12 residues long. The germline V and J ends were trimmed by 0 bases and 6 bases, with 7 bases remaining between them. CDR3 protein: CASSVGASEQYF. The CDR3 DNA sequence: TGTGCCAGCAGCGTAGGTGCTTCCGAGCAGTACTTC.

This chain joins TRBV28 and TRBJ2-7, with 8 bases lining up with TRBD2. Germline assignment: CDR1 MDHEN and CDR2 SYDVKM. V shed 8 bases and J 3 bases; nucleotides not matched to a gene: 6. The CDR3 totals 13 residues. This CDR3 is CASAREDRYEQYF. CDR3 nucleotides: TGTGCCAGCGCGCGGGAGGACCGCTACGAGCAGTACTTC.

The gene calls are TRBV7-9 and TRBJ1-5; D is perhaps TRBD1 (6 bases). CDR1 and CDR2 (germline): SEHNR, FQNEAQ (reference sequence). The CDR3 contains 16 residues. The V and J ends lost 5 bases and 6 bases respectively, with 20 bases between them. The CDR3 DNA sequence: TGTGCCAGCAGCCTGAATACAGGGAACGAAGGTCAGCCCCAGCATTTT. It translates to CASSLNTGNEGQPQHF.

CDR3 in amino acids: CASSYSTDHYEQYF. The CDR3, as DNA: TGTGCCAGCAGTTACTCGACGGACCACTACGAGCAGTACTTC. The rearrangement links TRBV6-2 or TRBV6-3 to TRBJ2-7; D is unresolved. Looked up from germline, CDR1 is MNHEY and CDR2 is SVGEGT. V lost 0 bases to trimming and J lost 3 bases, with 9 bases between them. This CDR3 has 14 residues.

This sequence joins TRBV5-1 and TRBJ2-7, with 8 bases identical to TRBD1. The CDR3 is 15 residues long. The V and J ends lost 0 bases and 2 bases, in that order; junction bases with no gene match: 4. The germline V gene encodes CDR1 SGHRS and CDR2 YFSETQ. The CDR3 loop is CASSLAGQVTYEQYF. As DNA, the CDR3 is TGCGCCAGCAGCTTGGCGGGACAGGTGACCTACGAGCAGTACTTC.

The chain recombines TRBV4-1 with TRBJ2-7, with a weak D call TRBD2 (5 bases). This CDR3 comprises 16 residues. From germline, CDR1 is MGHRA and CDR2 YSYEKL. V lost 5 bases and J 0 bases, leaving 17 bases between the germline ends. The CDR3 region is CASSKVGRGNSYEQYF. CDR3 DNA sequence: TGCGCCAGCAGCAAAGTGGGCAGAGGGAACTCCTACGAGCAGTACTTC.